A selection of T cell receptor beta chains follows, all from one sample in a study of blood T cell repertoires in COVID-19. Some clones are missing from TCRdb's copy, which holds only in-frame ones; the method was immunoSEQ multiplex PCR. The sample includes roughly 70,000 clones, 85% to 90% of them seen just once. Sequenced: peripheral blood. The receptor set was obtained from a woman aged 80 or over with active COVID-19. Both conserved end residues are trimmed from each CDR3. Not all rows give a size; the values are once, few, many and, for expanded clones, a class.

cdr3_length clone_size v_call cdr3_aa
11 . TRBV9 ASSLDWSDTQY
10 . TRBV6-4 ASSVREDTIY
14 . TRBV3-1/TRBV3-2 ASSLDRGRHTGELF
12 . TRBV7-9 ASSRGGGNQPQH
12 . TRBV7-9 ASSQRGGTGELF
11 once TRBV19 ASSPESRYGYT
12 once TRBV6-6 ASTTPANTGELF
13 . TRBV28 ASSFVGGESYGYT
13 . TRBV28 ASSNPGQASYEQY
13 once TRBV4-2 ASSPWTGSRSPLH
11 . TRBV11-2 ASSSDLNTEAF
8 . TRBV7-9 ASAGEIQY
13 . TRBV2 ASSVDTATNEKLF
16 . TRBV4-1 ASSLELGTGASNYGYT
15 . TRBV7-5 VRSPPQHRRGGNEQF
13 once TRBV7-2 ASSSGNRSPEKLF
16 . TRBV5-1 ASSLVGIKDSRTDTQY
12 . TRBV28 ASGPGSSNQPQH
10 . TRBV7-9 ASSFTADTQY
14 . TRBV4-2 ASSQDPGRFGTEAF
13 once TRBV18 ASSPGVTGVETQY
12 . TRBV9 ASSREVAGNTIY
16 . TRBV7-9 ASCLSQLRRPHTGELF
13 . TRBV7-2 ASSLGGGTEETQY
9 . TRBV20-1 SASPAYEQY
12 . TRBV5-1 ASSLGQGGEKLF
8 . TRBV19 ASGRETQY
12 . TRBV19 ASSMPGLVYEQY
14 . TRBV18 ASSPLQAGGRETQY
12 . TRBV27 ASSVLAGSYEQY
12 . TRBV6-6 ASTRQGNLYEQY
12 once TRBV2 ASSETVANYGYT
11 . TRBV7-8 ASSLGRNEKLF
15 once TRBV11-2 ASSLPRRGGAYNEQF
13 . TRBV7-2 ASSPTLAGGNEQF
11 . TRBV2 ASSGQGHAEAF
10 . TRBV12-5 ASGRQYNEQF
11 . TRBV19 ASSPPEADTQY
15 . TRBV7-8 ASSLEASGANTGELF
15 . TRBV5-4 ASSLKFQSSGSNEQF
13 . TRBV5-1 ATTLSGSSTDTQY
15 . TRBV28 ASSPGLKGAGNTEAF
12 . TRBV6-2/TRBV6-3 ASSSSTSSYEQY
11 . TRBV12-3/TRBV12-4 ASSPDPVRGQF
12 . TRBV5-1 ASTYTGGNEKLF
12 . TRBV2 ASGSGGRGYEQY
15 . TRBV5-1 ASSWGRGGASSYEQY
14 . TRBV24-1 ATSDGPWAGANVLT
11 . TRBV12-3/TRBV12-4 ASSLGDYYEQY
13 . TRBV5-8 ASSFKTDSNEKLF
13 . TRBV5-4 ASSPVPSGANVLT